This TCR beta chain was sequenced in a study of T cells of healthy individuals. CDR3 length: 14 amino acids. V was pared by 2 bases and J by 6 bases, with 3 bases of the junction left unmatched. Germline V gene data show CDR1 as DFQATT and CDR2 as SNEGSKA (reference sequence). MiXCR was run by TCRdb on the 5' RACE reads, yielding one entry per CDR3 protein. The repertoire includes around 63,000 distinct CDR3 sequences, 16% of them detected once, and 4% to 5% sits in the top ten. This clonotype occurred a few times. V and J are TRBV20-1 and TRBJ2-1; 11 nucleotides agree with TRBD1. The TCR comes from a human donor in good health. The chain's CDR3 is CSARTDRGLNEQFF. As DNA, the CDR3 is TGCAGTGCTAGAACGGACAGGGGGCTCAATGAGCAGTTCTTC.